This is a list of T cell receptor beta chains from one sample in a study of regulatory T cells in long-lasting Graves disease. TCRdb re-called the multiplex PCR reads through MiXCR, storing one row per CDR3 protein. The sample has about 620,000 distinct CDR3 sequences, 15% to 20% seen once; the top ten hold around 18%. The same sample was also used in a study of T cells in Graves' hyperthyroidism and ophthalmopathy.

Source: peripheral blood mononuclear cells (PBMCs), taken at new diagnosis, from a patient treated with antithyroid drugs. The receptors derive from a woman aged 25 to 39 with Graves disease. Both conserved end residues are part of each CDR3. The D gene is left open where the match is weak. For some rows the clone size is stated as once, few or many, or as a class when expanded; others skip it.

. TRBJ2-3 many TRBV7-3 TGTGCCAGCAGCTCGGGTTTTGGGGGAAGCACAGATACGCAGTATTTT CASSSGFGGSTDTQYF
. TRBJ2-7 many TRBV29-1 TGCAGCGTTGTGAAGGGAACCTACGAGCAGTACTTC CSVVKGTYEQYF
. TRBJ2-1 few TRBV5-1 TGCGCCAGCAGTTTGGCTGCCGGGGTAAGCAATGAGCAGTTCTTC CASSLAAGVSNEQFF
TRBD2 TRBJ2-1 few TRBV20-1 TGCAGTGCCCCTTGGGCTAGCGGGAGTTTCGTTAGGTCCTACAATGAGCAGTTCTTC CSAPWASGSFVRSYNEQFF
. TRBJ2-1 many TRBV28 TGTGCCAGCATTATGGGTGGGGTGGACAGTTACAATGAGCAGTTCTTC CASIMGGVDSYNEQFF
TRBD1 TRBJ2-2 once TRBV19 TGTGCCAGTAGTGACCTGGGGACAGGGGGCTCCGGGGAGCTGTTTTTT CASSDLGTGGSGELFF
. TRBJ1-2 . TRBV3-1 TGTGCCAGCAGCCAAGTCCCCGACATTGATGGCTACACCTTC CASSQVPDIDGYTF
. TRBJ1-1 few TRBV7-9 TGTGCCAGCAGCTCTTACCGGGACATAACTCTTATGAACACTGAAGCTTTCTTT CASSSYRDITLMNTEAFF
TRBD2 TRBJ2-7 few TRBV5-5 TGTGCCAGCAGCTTGGCATTGTCGGGAGGGTCCTACGAGCAGTACTTC CASSLALSGGSYEQYF
. TRBJ2-7 . TRBV20-1 TGCAGTGCTAGAACCCCTAAGAGACTACCTAGCGAGCAGTACTTC CSARTPKRLPSEQYF
TRBD1 TRBJ1-4 few TRBV4-2 TGTGCCAGCAGCCAAGATCTCGGGACAGGGATCAGGGAAAAACTGTTTTTT CASSQDLGTGIREKLFF
TRBD1 TRBJ2-1 . TRBV6-1 TGTGCCAGCAGGGGAGACAGGGGAGTCAATGAGCAGTTCTTC CASRGDRGVNEQFF
TRBD2 TRBJ2-7 many TRBV6-1 TGTGCCAGCTCCCCGGCTAGCGGGTTCCCCTACGAGCAGTACTTC CASSPASGFPYEQYF
. TRBJ2-6 . TRBV5-1 TGCGCCAGCAGCCTAGGAGGTTCCGGGGCCGACGTCCTGACTTTC CASSLGGSGADVLTF
. TRBJ1-2 many TRBV18 TGTGCCAGCTCGCCAAACGAGGGGTCTGGCTACACCTTC CASSPNEGSGYTF
. TRBJ2-5 . TRBV15 TGTGCCACCAGCTTCTGGCAAGAGACCCAGTACTTC CATSFWQETQYF
. TRBJ2-6 many TRBV6-9 TGTGCCAGCAGTTACTCCGGGGGGACAGGTACCGCTGGGGCCAACGTCCTGACTTTC CASSYSGGTGTAGANVLTF
TRBD1 TRBJ2-1 many TRBV7-8 TGTGCCAGCAGCTTAGGGACAGGGGCGGACAATGAGCAGTTCTTC CASSLGTGADNEQFF
. TRBJ2-1 . TRBV20-1 TGCAGTGCCCCCGGGACTGGCTACAATGAGCAGTTCTTC CSAPGTGYNEQFF
. TRBJ2-7 many TRBV7-9 TGTGCCAGCAGCTCACCCGGGGCAGGGGGGACCTACGAGCAGTACTTC CASSSPGAGGTYEQYF
. TRBJ1-4 . TRBV7-9 TGTGCCAGCAGCTTTAGCGGATTTGAAAAACTGTTTTTT CASSFSGFEKLFF
TRBD1 TRBJ1-2 few TRBV20-1 TGCAGTGCTAAAGCCGGGACAGGGGGCCTACGAAACTATGGCTACACCTTC CSAKAGTGGLRNYGYTF
. TRBJ2-5 many TRBV6-2/TRBV6-3 TGTGCCAGCAGTGTGGGACGAGCACCTATGTGGGAGACCCAGTACTTC CASSVGRAPMWETQYF
. TRBJ2-7 few TRBV5-1 TGCGCCAGCAGCAGGGGGGGGGTGACTGACTCCTACGAGCAGTACTTC CASSRGGVTDSYEQYF
TRBD1 TRBJ2-3 few TRBV20-1 TGCAGTGCTAGAGCGAGGACAGGGGTCTTAGATACGCAGTATTTT CSARARTGVLDTQYF
TRBD2 TRBJ2-5 many TRBV2 TGTGCCAGCAATAGGGGACTAGCGGGAAGAGAGACCCAGTACTTC CASNRGLAGRETQYF
. TRBJ1-3 . TRBV5-1 TGCGCCAGCAGCTATGGGGGGGACTCTGGAAACACCATATATTTT CASSYGGDSGNTIYF
. TRBJ1-2 many TRBV7-9 TGTGCCAGCAGCCCCGTTTCGAAAGAATATGGCTACACCTTC CASSPVSKEYGYTF
. TRBJ1-6 many TRBV5-1 TGCGCCAGCAGCTCATGGGCAAATTCACCCCTCCACTTT CASSSWANSPLHF
. TRBJ1-5 many TRBV28 TGTGCCAGCAGTTTACCGGGGATAGGAGGGGCGAGCAATCAGCCCCAGCATTTT CASSLPGIGGASNQPQHF
TRBD1 TRBJ2-3 many TRBV7-9 TGTGCCAGCAGCTTCCAGGACAGGGGGATTCCTAGCACAGATACGCAGTATTTT CASSFQDRGIPSTDTQYF
TRBD1 TRBJ1-1 many TRBV6-2/TRBV6-3 TGTGCCAGCAGATCAACAGGGGGCGCGCGGAACACTGAAGCTTTCTTT CASRSTGGARNTEAFF
TRBD2 TRBJ2-7 many TRBV7-2 TGTGCCAGCAGCCCAGCGGGGAGCTCCTACGAGCAGTACTTC CASSPAGSSYEQYF
. TRBJ2-1 . TRBV20-1 TGCAGTGCTAGTGGTATAGCCGGGATCGGGAAAAATGAGCAGTTCTTC CSASGIAGIGKNEQFF
. TRBJ2-3 . TRBV12-3/TRBV12-4 TGTGCCAGCAGTTTACAGGATGGCACAGATACGCAGTATTTT CASSLQDGTDTQYF
. TRBJ1-1 many TRBV20-1 TGCAGTGCTAGGGGTCTACTCCCAGGCACTGAAGCTTTCTTT CSARGLLPGTEAFF
TRBD2 TRBJ2-7 many TRBV12-3/TRBV12-4 TGTGCCAGCACCACTATGGCTCCTAGCGGGAGGTACGAGCAGTACTTC CASTTMAPSGRYEQYF
. TRBJ2-5 many TRBV15 TGTGCCACCAGCCCAGGGGCAGCCCAAGAGACCCAGTACTTC CATSPGAAQETQYF
. TRBJ1-6 many TRBV28 TGTGCCACCGAGCCAGGTTATAATTCACCCCTCCACTTT CATEPGYNSPLHF
. TRBJ1-5 many TRBV2 TGTGCCAGCATACTTAAACGGGACAGCAATCAGCCCCAGCATTTT CASILKRDSNQPQHF
. TRBJ1-6 . TRBV20-1 TGCAGTGCTGCCGCCGGGGCCAACGGGAATTCACCCCTCCACTTT CSAAAGANGNSPLHF
TRBD2 TRBJ2-4 . TRBV6-1 TGTGCCACCCACCTTGGGGGGGGAAACATTCAGTACTTC CATHLGGGNIQYF
TRBD1 TRBJ1-1 many TRBV12-3/TRBV12-4 TGTGCCAGCAGTTTTGAAATTAGGGGGCGGGATGAAGCTTTCTTT CASSFEIRGRDEAFF
. TRBJ1-4 many TRBV28 TGTGCCAGCAGTTTACGAGGGGCAACTAATGAAAAACTGTTTTTT CASSLRGATNEKLFF
. TRBJ1-4 . TRBV4-1 TGCGCCAGCAGCCGACCGGACCTATTCGCGGGTGAAAAACTGTTTTTT CASSRPDLFAGEKLFF
. TRBJ1-5 many TRBV28 TGTGCCAGCAGGGTGACTTCTTCCCCCAGCAATCAGCCCCAGCATTTT CASRVTSSPSNQPQHF
TRBD1 TRBJ1-1 few TRBV19 TGTGCCAGTAGTATGAGCAGGGGGCGGACTGAAGCTTTCTTT CASSMSRGRTEAFF